These 13 T cell receptor beta chains originate from one sample sequenced in a study of blood T cell repertoires in COVID-19. Generated by immunoSEQ multiplex PCR, the TCRdb table keeps only in-frame clones and is missing some. This table holds over 130,000 clones, 65% to 80% found once. Material: peripheral blood. Receptor source: a middle-aged man with acute or convalescent COVID-19.

The V gene is TRBV3-1 (or the pseudogene TRBV3-2), the J gene TRBJ2-5; 9 bases line up with TRBD2. J was trimmed by 5 bases and V by 1 base; bases with no gene match: 8. The CDR3 extends over 16 amino acids. The germline V gene encodes CDR1 LGHDT and CDR2 YNNKEL (reference sequence). The DNA of the CDR3 is TGTGCCAGCAGCCAAGGTGGTAGCGGGGGTCGGGAGACCCAGTACTTC. Protein sequence: CASSQGGSGGRETQYF.

The chain uses TRBV9 and TRBJ1-4, with no clear D. Germline-derived CDR1 and CDR2 are SGDLS and YYNGEE. This CDR3 has 15 residues. Trimming removed 4 bases at V and 0 bases at J, with 10 bases between. CDR3: CASSPTLSTNEKLFF. CDR3 DNA: TGTGCCAGCAGCCCTACCCTTTCAACTAATGAAAAACTGTTTTTT.

This clone was seen only a few times. This chain connects TRBV30 to TRBJ1-1; D unresolved. CDR1 and CDR2 (germline): GTSNPN, SVGIG (reference sequence). With 0 bases removed from V and 4 bases from J, the gap between germline ends came to 21 bases. The CDR3 is 17 residues long. This CDR3 reads CAWSVTELALTRTEAFF. CDR3 bases: TGTGCCTGGAGTGTAACGGAATTAGCCCTTACCCGCACTGAAGCTTTCTTT.

The rearrangement joins TRBV28 to TRBJ1-5; 11 bases fit TRBD1. CDR1 is MDHEN, CDR2 SYDVKM, per germline. The trim removed 4 bases at V and 1 base at J, leaving 3 bases unmatched. The CDR3 has 16 residues. The chain's CDR3 is CASSSRDRGSNQPQHF. CDR3 coding DNA: TGTGCCAGCAGTTCAAGGGACAGGGGGAGCAATCAGCCCCAGCATTTT.

This clone appeared a few times. The V call is TRBV6-5, the J call TRBJ1-5; TRBD1 matches 7 bases. The CDR3 loop spans 15 amino acids. Germline V lookup: CDR1 MNHEY, CDR2 SVGAGI. V shed 6 bases and J 5 bases; nucleotides not matched to a gene: 10. CDR3 sequence reads: CASRGRQGVYQPQHF. The CDR3 DNA follows: TGTGCCAGCAGAGGACGACAGGGAGTGTATCAGCCCCAGCATTTT.

This sequence joins TRBV10-3 and TRBJ1-2, with TRBD1 as a possible D gene (5 bases). V was cut by 7 bases and J by 6 bases, with 15 bases left in between. Per the germline V gene, CDR1 is ENHRY and CDR2 is SYGVKD. The CDR3 length is 13 residues. The CDR3 region has the DNA TGTGCCATCAATCGCAGGGAAGAGGATGGCTACACCTTC. Translating it yields CAINRREEDGYTF.

This chain uses TRBV27 with TRBJ2-2; no firm D call. Germline V gene data show CDR1 as MNHEY and CDR2 as SMNVEV (reference sequence). The CDR3 is 15 residues long. V was shortened by 3 bases and J by 6 bases, with 14 bases between the two germline ends. CDR3 sequence (DNA): TGTGCCAGCAGTTTCGACGGCAGGTCCCCCGGGGAGCTGTTTTTT. Its protein is CASSFDGRSPGELFF.

This clone came up a few times. The chain links TRBV7-9 to TRBJ2-7, with TRBD2 matching over 11 bases. Germline lookup yields CDR1 SEHNR and CDR2 FQNEAQ (reference sequence). Germline trimming cut 6 bases from V and 3 bases from J; bases unmatched to any gene: 10. CDR3 length: 16 amino acids. The CDR3 protein is CASSRSGGTSGYEQYF. CDR3 in DNA: TGTGCCAGCAGTCGCTCTGGGGGGACTAGCGGCTACGAGCAGTACTTC.

The chain couples TRBV29-1 to TRBJ1-1, with D unresolved. This CDR3 contains 10 residues. Germline-derived CDR1 and CDR2 are SQVTM and ANQGSEA. Trimming took 5 bases from V and 3 from J, leaving 4 bases between them. The CDR3 bases are TGCAGCGTTCAGGACACTGAAGCTTTCTTT. Protein: CSVQDTEAFF.

V gene TRBV4-1 combines with J gene TRBJ1-6, with no clear D. The CDR3 spans 14 residues. V was trimmed by 0 bases and J by 9 bases, leaving 9 bases between them. Germline CDR1 and CDR2: MGHRA and YSYEKL. The CDR3 loop reads CASSQEGGLSPLHF. CDR3 nucleotide sequence: TGCGCCAGCAGCCAAGAGGGCGGGCTTTCACCCCTCCACTTT.

CDR3 DNA sequence: TGTGCCAGCAGCTTGGGACAGGGCACCACTAACTATGGCTACACCTTC. It is translated as CASSLGQGTTNYGYTF. The chain is built from TRBV7-9 and TRBJ1-2; 9 positions match TRBD1. The CDR3 is made up of 16 amino acids. Germline-derived CDR1 and CDR2 are SEHNR and FQNEAQ (reference sequence). The J segment lost 0 bases and the V segment lost 3 bases, leaving 5 bases of the junction unmatched.

The chain is built from TRBV25-1 and TRBJ1-2; no firm D call. With 7 bases removed from V and 7 bases from J, the gap between germline ends came to 10 bases. This CDR3 contains 11 residues. Germline V gene lookup returns CDR1 MGHDK and CDR2 SYGVNS. In nucleotides, the CDR3 is TGTGCCAGCACATCATTGAGTGGCTACACCTTC. It is translated as CASTSLSGYTF.

V is TRBV30 and J is TRBJ1-5; D is perhaps TRBD1 (5 bases). The CDR3 sequence is 14 residues long. The germline CDR1 and CDR2 sequences are GTSNPN and SVGIG (reference sequence). V lost 0 bases, J lost 0 bases, and 6 bases lay in between. The CDR3 here is CAWSVGGSNQPQHF. CDR3 in DNA: TGTGCCTGGAGTGTGGGGGGTAGCAATCAGCCCCAGCATTTT.